These 2 T cell receptor beta chains were sequenced from one sample in a study of shared clonotypes between healthy human individuals. CD45RO-negative cells were positively selected for CCR7, leaving out terminally differentiated effector memory CD45RA+ cells. The repertoire was sequenced with immunoSEQ multiplex PCR; TCRdb's copy has only in-frame clones and lacks some. This table holds around 2,000,000 clones, about 93% found once. The sample consisted of naive CD8+ T cells from PBMCs. These receptors originate from a man aged 18 to 29 in good health. Some clones in this sample may be carry-over from other donors' samples.

The rearrangement uses TRBV7-9 and TRBJ2-1; D gene ambiguous. Trimming left V 0 bases short and J 8 bases short, with 11 bases between. The CDR3 contains 14 residues. The germline CDR1 and CDR2 sequences are SEHNR and FQNEAQ (reference sequence). The CDR3 reads CASSLAGTADEQFF. CDR3 sequence (DNA): TGTGCCAGCAGCTTAGCGGGAACCGCCGATGAGCAGTTCTTC.

V gene TRBV4-1 combines with J gene TRBJ2-2; TRBD2 is a possible D gene (6 bases). V dropped 3 bases and J dropped 5 bases, with 19 bases sitting between them. CDR1 MGHRA and CDR2 YSYEKL come from the germline V gene. The length of the CDR3 is 17 residues. The CDR3 nucleotides are TGCGCCAGCAGCCATTTAGGAGACGGGAGTGGAACCGGGGAGCTGTTTTTT. This codes for CASSHLGDGSGTGELFF.